This entry lists 15 T cell receptor beta chains sequenced from one sample in a study of cytomegalovirus exposure and HLA in healthy donors. The PCR contained 60 Vbeta and 13 Jbeta primers. Generated by immunoSEQ multiplex PCR, the TCRdb table keeps only in-frame clones and is missing some. The repertoire holds more than 95,000 clones, more than 65% seen once, with around 13% in the top ten. What was sequenced was PBMCs. These receptors originate from a woman aged 40 to 50 in good health and CMV-seropositive.

V is TRBV19 and J is TRBJ2-7; 7 bases are shared with TRBD1. The V segment lost 5 bases and the J segment 2 bases; nucleotides outside the gene matches: 6. The CDR3 covers 14 residues. CDR1 LNHDA and CDR2 SQIVND come from the germline V gene (reference sequence). The CDR3 spells CASSSQGLPYEQYF. CDR3 DNA sequence: TGTGCCAGTAGTTCACAGGGGTTACCCTACGAGCAGTACTTC.

The chain links TRBV4-1 to TRBJ2-2, with TRBD1 matching 8 bases. CDR1 MGHRA and CDR2 YSYEKL come from the germline V gene. The CDR3 totals 15 residues. Losses at the gene ends were 1 base for V and 5 bases for J; bases not matched to a gene: 3. CDR3 sequence (DNA): TGCGCCAGCAGCCAAGCAGGGGGCCGAACCGGGGAGCTGTTTTTT. Its translation is CASSQAGGRTGELFF.

V gene TRBV28 combines with J gene TRBJ1-2; D gene ambiguous. The CDR3 runs to 12 residues. Per the germline V gene, CDR1 is MDHEN and CDR2 is SYDVKM. Between the trimmed V and J ends, which lost 6 bases and 8 bases, there was a span of 13 bases. The CDR3 protein is CASSPSPRGYTF. For the CDR3, the DNA is TGTGCCAGCAGCCCATCCCCCCGGGGCTACACCTTC.

The chain employs TRBV27 and TRBJ2-1, with 11 nucleotides matching TRBD2. J gave up 6 bases and V 9 bases, and 7 bases lay outside the gene matches. This CDR3 has 14 amino acids. Germline-derived CDR1 and CDR2 are MNHEY and SMNVEV (reference sequence). The CDR3 DNA sequence: TGTGCCAGTTACGGACTAGCGGGCTTCAATGAGCAGTTCTTC. It specifies CASYGLAGFNEQFF.

This clone has more than one count but fewer than ten. The chain recombines TRBV5-6 with TRBJ2-7, with D possibly TRBD2 on 7 matching bases. The CDR3 sequence is 14 residues long. Germline V gene sequence: CDR1 SGHDT, CDR2 YYEEEE. Between the trimmed V and J ends, which lost 0 bases and 3 bases, there was a span of 10 bases. The CDR3 nucleotides are TGTGCCAGCAGCTTGGAGGGGGGGCTCTACGAGCAGTACTTC. This gives the protein CASSLEGGLYEQYF.

This chain uses TRBV19 with TRBJ2-1; 8 nucleotides align to TRBD2. This CDR3 has 18 amino acids. With V trimmed by 5 bases and J by 5 bases, 17 bases remained unmatched. The germline V gene has CDR1 LNHDA and CDR2 SQIVND (reference sequence). CDR3 residues: CASSLFIPGLGVDNEQFF. The DNA for the CDR3 is TGTGCCAGTAGTCTATTCATTCCGGGACTAGGGGTGGACAATGAGCAGTTCTTC.

A remark on this clone: At the DNA level, this CDR3 is encoded by other sequences in the same sample as well. The chain uses TRBV2 and TRBJ2-7; D unclear. The germline gives CDR1 SNHLY, CDR2 FYNNEI. The CDR3 is made up of 13 amino acids. V was shortened by 4 bases and J by 2 bases, with 9 bases between the two germline ends. The CDR3 loop reads CASSGLPTYEQYF. The DNA for the CDR3 is TGTGCCAGCAGTGGACTGCCTACCTACGAGCAGTACTTC.

V usage is TRBV7-9 and J usage is TRBJ2-1; 11 positions agree with TRBD2. The germline CDR1 and CDR2 sequences are SEHNR and FQNEAQ (reference sequence). This CDR3 has 16 residues. The junction had 6 bases not matched to a gene; V was cut back by 5 bases and J by 3 bases. The CDR3 region has the DNA TGTGCCAGCAGCCCGGGACTAGCGGAAAACTACAATGAGCAGTTCTTC. Protein sequence: CASSPGLAENYNEQFF.

The genes are TRBV19 and TRBJ1-2; D call uncertain. This CDR3 region has 14 residues. Looked up from germline, CDR1 is LNHDA and CDR2 is SQIVND (reference sequence). Trimming removed 5 bases from V and 4 bases from J, with 14 bases in between. The CDR3 here is CASSLEDSSYGYTF. Here the CDR3 DNA reads TGTGCCAGTAGTCTTGAGGACTCCTCCTATGGCTACACCTTC.

The rearrangement uses TRBV19 and TRBJ1-5, with 7 bases lining up with TRBD1. The CDR3 is made up of 15 amino acids. Trimming at V came to 7 bases and at J to 7 bases, leaving 13 bases not matched to a gene. The V gene's germline CDR1 is LNHDA and CDR2 SQIVND (reference sequence). The CDR3 DNA reads TGTGCCAGTATGCCGACAGGGTTGATCGGGCAGCCCCAGCATTTT. Translating gives CASMPTGLIGQPQHF.

The count of this clone is one. The V call is TRBV18, the J call TRBJ2-4; D gene unclear. Trimming stripped 4 bases from V and 5 bases from J, with 9 bases between. This CDR3 is 13 amino acids long. The germline CDR1 and CDR2 sequences are KGHSH and LQKENI. The CDR3 bases are TGTGCCAGCTCACACAACCAGGAAAACATTCAGTACTTC. Translated, it gives CASSHNQENIQYF.

This chain connects TRBV27 to TRBJ2-7; 9 nucleotides align to TRBD2. J lost 1 base, V lost 6 bases, and 4 bases had no gene match. The CDR3 has 14 residues. CDR1 is MNHEY and CDR2 is SMNVEV in the germline V gene (reference sequence). CDR3 sequence (DNA): TGTGCCAGCAGACTGCTAGCGGGATCCTACGAGCAGTACTTC. Residues: CASRLLAGSYEQYF.

The V call is TRBV6-5, the J call TRBJ1-1; 7 bases fit TRBD1. The V segment lost 0 bases and the J segment 4 bases; nucleotides outside the gene matches: 2. Germline CDR1 reads MNHEY; CDR2 reads SVGAGI. The CDR3 extends over 14 amino acids. Written as DNA, the CDR3 is TGTGCCAGCAGTTACTCCCGACAGGGCACTGAAGCTTTCTTT. Protein sequence: CASSYSRQGTEAFF.

The chain has TRBV19 and TRBJ2-5; a possible D gene is TRBD2 (5 bases). The V end was cut by 3 bases, the J end by 3 bases, with 20 bases between. This CDR3 contains 17 residues. The germline V gene has CDR1 LNHDA and CDR2 SQIVND (reference sequence). The CDR3: CASSIWNDGILEETQYF. For the CDR3, the DNA is TGTGCCAGTAGTATTTGGAATGACGGGATCTTGGAAGAGACCCAGTACTTC. Together with reference TRBV19 and TRBJ2-5, the CDR3 gives the full variable domain: DGGITQSPKYLFRKEGQNVTLSCEQNLNHDAMYWYRQDPGQGLRLIYYSQIVNDFQKGDIAEGYSVSREKKESFPLTVTSAQKNPTAFYLCASSIWNDGILEETQYFGPGTRLLVL.

V and J are TRBV5-1 and TRBJ2-3; 9 positions match TRBD2. CDR3 length equals 16 residues. Germline V gives CDR1 SGHRS, CDR2 YFSETQ. The V segment lost 5 bases and the J segment 0 bases; nucleotides outside the gene matches: 7. This CDR3 reads CASRPSTSGSTDTQYF. CDR3 bases: TGCGCCAGCAGGCCTAGCACTAGCGGGAGCACAGATACGCAGTATTTT.